These T cell receptor beta chains were read from a single sample in a study of CD8 T cells in ankylosing spondylitis. TCRdb reprocessed the 5' RACE reads with MiXCR, giving one entry per CDR3 protein. In the table there are 200,000 to 250,000 distinct CDR3 sequences, approximately 16% of which are singletons. Input material: blood, either unsorted or a sorted T cell fraction (not recorded which). The source is a male donor with ankylosing spondylitis. Both conserved end residues are trimmed from each CDR3. The order of the fields is J gene, D gene, V gene, clone size, CDR3 protein. D genes are given only for firm matches. Not every row has a clone size; where given, it reads once, few, many or a size class.

j_call: TRBJ2-1; d_call: TRBD2; v_call: TRBV19; clone_size: -; cdr3_aa: ASSIEAGGNEQF
j_call: TRBJ1-1; d_call: -; v_call: TRBV4-1; clone_size: few; cdr3_aa: ASGGSVNTEAF
j_call: TRBJ2-5; d_call: TRBD1; v_call: TRBV27; clone_size: few; cdr3_aa: ASSSRQGNGETQY
j_call: TRBJ2-3; d_call: TRBD2; v_call: TRBV10-3; clone_size: -; cdr3_aa: AISVDSGRDTQY
j_call: TRBJ2-1; d_call: -; v_call: TRBV5-1; clone_size: -; cdr3_aa: ASSDSRGDEQF
j_call: TRBJ2-5; d_call: TRBD1; v_call: TRBV11-1; clone_size: few; cdr3_aa: ASSSPRGQGAPQETQY
j_call: TRBJ2-1; d_call: TRBD2; v_call: TRBV29-1; clone_size: many; cdr3_aa: SVDGGLAGVHEQF
j_call: TRBJ2-1; d_call: -; v_call: TRBV15; clone_size: -; cdr3_aa: ATRGTANNEQF
j_call: TRBJ2-2; d_call: -; v_call: TRBV7-9; clone_size: -; cdr3_aa: ASSFDQSPGELF
j_call: TRBJ2-5; d_call: TRBD1; v_call: TRBV20-1; clone_size: few; cdr3_aa: SARDPQTGGQETQY
j_call: TRBJ2-7; d_call: TRBD2; v_call: TRBV29-1; clone_size: few; cdr3_aa: SVETSGRPEQY
j_call: TRBJ1-1; d_call: -; v_call: TRBV12-3/TRBV12-4; clone_size: many; cdr3_aa: ASRPGVNTEAF
j_call: TRBJ1-5; d_call: -; v_call: TRBV12-3/TRBV12-4; clone_size: -; cdr3_aa: ASSRATDGNQPQH
j_call: TRBJ2-3; d_call: TRBD2; v_call: TRBV3-1; clone_size: -; cdr3_aa: ASSSSFLAGGRTSTDTQY
j_call: TRBJ2-2; d_call: -; v_call: TRBV7-7; clone_size: few; cdr3_aa: ASSSNRAPSLLAPGELF
j_call: TRBJ2-7; d_call: TRBD1; v_call: TRBV20-1; clone_size: few; cdr3_aa: SARGEGTGRYEQY
j_call: TRBJ2-1; d_call: -; v_call: TRBV9; clone_size: few; cdr3_aa: ASSVGVGGNEQF
j_call: TRBJ2-5; d_call: TRBD2; v_call: TRBV24-1; clone_size: few; cdr3_aa: ATSDSGGETQY
j_call: TRBJ2-2; d_call: -; v_call: TRBV28; clone_size: few; cdr3_aa: ASSPDSPESGELF
j_call: TRBJ2-5; d_call: TRBD2; v_call: TRBV7-9; clone_size: -; cdr3_aa: ASTLRNGGRETQY
j_call: TRBJ2-7; d_call: -; v_call: TRBV4-3; clone_size: once; cdr3_aa: ASSPRTAGDYEQY
j_call: TRBJ2-7; d_call: -; v_call: TRBV4-1; clone_size: few; cdr3_aa: ASSQVAEAEEQY
j_call: TRBJ2-7; d_call: TRBD1; v_call: TRBV30; clone_size: few; cdr3_aa: AWGDSREQY
j_call: TRBJ1-4; d_call: -; v_call: TRBV7-6; clone_size: -; cdr3_aa: ASKGLVNEKLF
j_call: TRBJ2-2; d_call: -; v_call: TRBV28; clone_size: -; cdr3_aa: ASSLCRRGICTGELF
j_call: TRBJ2-1; d_call: TRBD2; v_call: TRBV19; clone_size: -; cdr3_aa: ASSQAGGPGNEQF
j_call: TRBJ2-5; d_call: -; v_call: TRBV4-1; clone_size: -; cdr3_aa: ASSQRTQETQY
j_call: TRBJ2-1; d_call: TRBD2; v_call: TRBV12-3/TRBV12-4; clone_size: -; cdr3_aa: ATQTLAGESYNEQF
j_call: TRBJ2-7; d_call: -; v_call: TRBV5-6; clone_size: few; cdr3_aa: ASSLSDYSYEQY
j_call: TRBJ2-2; d_call: -; v_call: TRBV12-3/TRBV12-4; clone_size: few; cdr3_aa: ASGDNPRLGELF